Described below is a single T cell receptor (beta chain) sequence and its context. What it binds is not known. With 60 Vbeta and 13 Jbeta primers, the PCR was carried out. This table comes from immunoSEQ multiplex PCR, and its TCRdb copy is limited to in-frame clones, with some not included. The sample shows under 200,000 clones, roughly 75% of them seen only once. CDR3 size: 14 residues. V was trimmed by 6 bases and J by 7 bases, leaving 16 bases between them. Per germline, CDR1 MNHEY and CDR2 SVGAGI. These data are taken from a study of cytomegalovirus exposure and HLA in healthy donors. On the study more broadly: HLA-typed donors were the source of approximately 88 million unique TCRs held in an early data release. Genotyping showed around 80% of some 400 donors falling in the Caucasian-associated ancestry cluster.

Points from the study as a whole: It was likely that a cluster of highly shared sequence variants was a sequencing artifact. Earlier analysis found most TCR beta V segments productive about 90% or about 30% of the time.

This clonotype was obtained from a female donor in good health and CMV-seronegative. Sequencing used PBMCs. The V and J genes are TRBV6-5 and TRBJ2-1; perhaps TRBD2 as D (6 bases). The chain's CDR3 is CASRVARGVNEQFF. The CDR3 DNA sequence: TGTGCCAGCAGGGTAGCCCGCGGGGTGAATGAGCAGTTCTTC.